The 27 T cell receptor beta chains presented below share a single source sample, sequenced in a study of blood T cell repertoires in COVID-19. Sequencing used immunoSEQ multiplex PCR; TCRdb keeps in-frame clones, though not all of them. The table records 160,000 or so clones, roughly 85% of them present only once. The sequenced material came from peripheral blood. These receptor sequences come from a man aged 35-49 years with acute or convalescent COVID-19.

Written as DNA, the CDR3 is TGTGCCAGCAGCTTGGAAAGCCAGGGGGCGCTAGGCTACACCTTC. Its protein is CASSLESQGALGYTF. The J gene is TRBJ1-2, the V gene TRBV5-5; 8 bases map to TRBD1. Germline CDR1 and CDR2: SGHKS and YYEKEE (reference sequence). The CDR3 covers 15 residues. V lost 0 bases to trimming and J lost 8 bases; unmatched junction nucleotides: 9. Full variable domain (outside the CDR3, taken from reference TRBV5-5 and TRBJ1-2): DAGVTQSPTHLIKTRGQQVTLRCSPISGHKSVSWYQQVLGQGPQFIFQYYEKEERGRGNFPDRFSARQFPNYSSELNVNALLLGDSALYLCASSLESQGALGYTFGSGTRLTVV.

The CDR3 protein is CASGPTGDNSPLHF. For the CDR3, the DNA is TGTGCCAGCGGGCCGACAGGGGATAATTCACCCCTCCACTTT. V is TRBV6-1 and J is TRBJ1-6; 8 bases align to TRBD1. Per the germline V gene, CDR1 is MNHNS and CDR2 is SASEGT. Germline trimming cut 8 bases from V and 5 bases from J; bases unmatched to any gene: 5. The CDR3 extends over 14 amino acids.

The rearrangement uses TRBV3-1 (or the pseudogene TRBV3-2) and TRBJ1-2; tentative D call: TRBD1 (5 bases). The V gene's germline CDR1 is LGHDT and CDR2 YNNKEL (reference sequence). The CDR3 spans 13 residues. Trimming left V 4 bases short and J 6 bases short, with 12 bases between. The CDR3 nucleotides read TGTGCCAGCAGCCCACTAAAGGGGAATGGCTACACCTTC. It encodes CASSPLKGNGYTF.

CDR3 in DNA: TGCGCCAGCAGCTTGGACGGGACCCAGTACTTC. Its translation: CASSLDGTQYF. The chain carries TRBV5-1 and TRBJ2-5, with unresolved D. Trimming pared 0 bases from V and 7 bases from J, leaving 4 bases between. Per germline, CDR1 SGHRS and CDR2 YFSETQ. This CDR3 is built from 11 residues.

J is TRBJ2-5 and V is TRBV7-2; D unclear. Per the germline V gene, CDR1 is SGHTA and CDR2 is FQGNSA. This CDR3 region has 16 residues. V was cut by 3 bases and J by 0 bases, with 14 bases left in between. The CDR3 DNA reads TGTGCCAGCAGCTTTTCTAGATCCTGGAACCAAGAGACCCAGTACTTC. It translates to CASSFSRSWNQETQYF.

The chain couples TRBV5-5 to TRBJ1-4; TRBD1 matches 7 bases. The CDR3 runs to 11 residues. Germline V gene lookup returns CDR1 SGHKS and CDR2 YYEKEE (reference sequence). Trimming took 3 bases from V and 13 from J; bases not matched to a gene: 3. CDR3 bases: TGTGCCAGCAGCTCCGGGACAGCACTGTTTTTT. Translating it yields CASSSGTALFF.

This chain links TRBV7-9 with TRBJ1-6; D unclear. The length of the CDR3 is 16 residues. V lost 4 bases, J lost 8 bases, and 18 bases lay in between. Germline CDR1 and CDR2: SEHNR and FQNEAQ (reference sequence). In DNA form, the CDR3 reads TGTGCCAGCAGCTCCGCCCTCCCAAGTAAGCATTCACCCCTCCACTTT. Amino acids: CASSSALPSKHSPLHF.

The chain joins TRBV6-5 to TRBJ2-3; 7 positions agree with TRBD1. Trimming at V came to 2 bases and at J to 1 base, leaving 3 bases not matched to a gene. The CDR3 length is 15 residues. CDR1 and CDR2 (germline): MNHEY, SVGAGI. The CDR3 spells CASSYRGQGTDTQYF. The CDR3 DNA follows: TGTGCCAGCAGTTACCGCGGACAGGGCACAGATACGCAGTATTTT.

The genes are TRBV5-1 and TRBJ1-2; D is undetermined. V was trimmed by 0 bases and J by 0 bases, leaving 9 bases between them. Germline CDR1 is SGHRS and CDR2 is YFSETQ. This CDR3 comprises 15 residues. The CDR3 coding sequence is TGCGCCAGCAGCTTGGCGGGAACCGCTAACTATGGCTACACCTTC. Its translation: CASSLAGTANYGYTF.

The chain links TRBV7-3 to TRBJ2-5, with D possibly being TRBD2 (5 bases). V lost 5 bases, J lost 4 bases, and 14 bases lay in between. The length of the CDR3 is 14 residues. Germline CDR1 reads SGHTA; CDR2 reads FQGTGA. The CDR3 here is CASSPRFRGETQYF. The CDR3, as DNA: TGTGCCAGCAGCCCCCGCTTCCGGGGAGAGACCCAGTACTTC.

This clone was seen only a few times. The chain has TRBV27 and TRBJ2-7; TRBD2 agrees at 9 bases. Losses at the gene ends were 6 bases for V and 3 bases for J; bases not matched to a gene: 6. This CDR3 contains 14 residues. Germline loops: CDR1 MNHEY, CDR2 SMNVEV (reference sequence). CDR3 coding DNA: TGTGCCAGCAGCCTAGCGGGGCAGCACTACGAGCAGTACTTC. Encoded protein: CASSLAGQHYEQYF.

This chain joins TRBV11-3 and TRBJ1-1; tentative D call: TRBD1 (6 bases). The CDR3 sequence is 15 residues long. Deletions cut 4 bases from V and 1 base from J, with 13 bases between. The germline gives CDR1 SGHNT, CDR2 YENEEA. CDR3 nucleotide sequence: TGTGCCAGCAGCTCCGGGACAAGCTGGAACACTGAAGCTTTCTTT. This sequence encodes CASSSGTSWNTEAFF. The complete variable domain, with remaining parts taken from reference TRBV11-3 and TRBJ1-1, reads EAGVVQSPRYKIIEKKQPVAFWCNPISGHNTLYWYLQNLGQGPELLIRYENEEAVDDSQLPKDRFSAERLKGVDSTLKIQPAELGDSAVYLCASSSGTSWNTEAFFGQGTRLTVV.

The chain joins TRBV19 to TRBJ2-7; D might be TRBD1 (5 bases). Trimming pared 3 bases from V and 2 bases from J, leaving 11 bases between. Germline CDR1 and CDR2: LNHDA and SQIVND (reference sequence). The CDR3 covers 14 residues. CDR3 loop: CASSIGAGTYEQYF. The CDR3 DNA is TGTGCCAGTAGTATTGGCGCAGGGACCTACGAGCAGTACTTC.

This rearrangement joins TRBV5-5 to TRBJ1-5, with a weak D call TRBD1 (5 bases). Deletions cut 0 bases from V and 3 bases from J, with 16 bases between. The CDR3 runs 17 residues. The germline CDR1 and CDR2 sequences are SGHKS and YYEKEE (reference sequence). CDR3 sequence: CASSLEWAGGVNQPQHF. In nucleotides, the CDR3 is TGTGCCAGCAGCTTGGAATGGGCCGGGGGTGTCAATCAGCCCCAGCATTTT.

V is TRBV30 and J is TRBJ1-5; D not certain. V was pared by 0 bases and J by 4 bases, with 19 bases between. Germline V gene lookup returns CDR1 GTSNPN and CDR2 SVGIG (reference sequence). The CDR3 runs to 17 residues. In nucleotides, the CDR3 is TGTGCCTGGAGTGTAACCAGGTCCTCCACATTTAATCAGCCCCAGCATTTT. This sequence encodes CAWSVTRSSTFNQPQHF.

V and J are TRBV2 and TRBJ1-1; D is unresolved. Germline V lookup: CDR1 SNHLY, CDR2 FYNNEI. The germline V and J ends were trimmed by 8 bases and 4 bases, with 17 bases remaining between them. The CDR3 spans 14 residues. The chain's CDR3 is CASALLMGSTEAFF. CDR3 sequence (DNA): TGTGCCAGCGCCCTTCTCATGGGGAGCACTGAAGCTTTCTTT.

Only a few counts were recorded for this clone. V gene TRBV12-3 or TRBV12-4 combines with J gene TRBJ1-2; D is unclear. The V end lost 6 bases, the J end lost 4 bases, and 12 bases lay between the germline ends. CDR3 length: 13 amino acids. CDR3 nucleotide sequence: TGTGCCAGCAGCCCCGGGAGAGTCTATGGCTACACCTTC. Encoded protein: CASSPGRVYGYTF.

The V gene is TRBV28, the J gene TRBJ2-7, with a weak D call TRBD1 (6 bases). The V end lost 5 bases, the J end lost 1 base, and 15 bases lay between the germline ends. The CDR3 is made up of 15 amino acids. The germline V gene encodes CDR1 MDHEN and CDR2 SYDVKM. CDR3 DNA sequence: TGTGCCAGCAGTGATACAGGGAAATCTTCCTACGAGCAGTACTTC. Its translation: CASSDTGKSSYEQYF.

This clone was detected a few times. This chain links TRBV27 with TRBJ1-2; 9 nucleotides agree with TRBD1. V was clipped by 5 bases and J by 4 bases; unmatched bases: 5. This CDR3 contains 14 residues. Germline V lookup: CDR1 MNHEY, CDR2 SMNVEV (reference sequence). The DNA of the CDR3 is TGTGCCAGCAGTACGGGACAGGGCCTCTATGGCTACACCTTC. Its translation: CASSTGQGLYGYTF.

The genes are TRBV28 and TRBJ2-3; D is undetermined. This CDR3 comprises 12 residues. Trimming took 1 base from V and 6 from J, leaving 5 bases between them. Germline CDR1 and CDR2: MDHEN and SYDVKM. The CDR3: CASSLFEDTQYF. The CDR3 nucleotides are TGTGCCAGCAGTTTATTTGAGGATACGCAGTATTTT.

The V call is TRBV2, the J call TRBJ1-5; TRBD1 might be the D (6 bases). Trimming took 3 bases from V and 5 from J, leaving 11 bases between them. The germline V gene encodes CDR1 SNHLY and CDR2 FYNNEI. CDR3 size: 14 residues. CDR3 in DNA: TGTGCCAGCAGTGAGAGTCAGGGGTATCAGCCCCAGCATTTT. Its protein is CASSESQGYQPQHF.

In its sample, this clone was seen a few times. The sample holds other DNA sequences that translate to the same CDR3. V gene TRBV5-1 combines with J gene TRBJ1-2, with D possibly being TRBD1 (5 bases). This CDR3 spans 13 amino acids. The V end lost 2 bases, the J end lost 3 bases, and 8 bases lay between the germline ends. CDR1 is SGHRS, CDR2 YFSETQ, per germline. The CDR3 loop is CASSFQGDYGYTF. Written as DNA, the CDR3 is TGCGCCAGCAGCTTCCAGGGTGACTATGGCTACACCTTC. The full variable domain, in which reference TRBV5-1 and TRBJ1-2 provide the parts outside the CDR3, is KAGVTQTPRYLIKTRGQQVTLSCSPISGHRSVSWYQQTPGQGLQFLFEYFSETQRNKGNFPGRFSGRQFSNSRSEMNVSTLELGDSALYLCASSFQGDYGYTFGSGTRLTVV.

The J gene is TRBJ2-7, the V gene TRBV5-6; D is possibly TRBD1 (6 bases). Trimming left V 5 bases short and J 2 bases short, with 14 bases between. CDR1 SGHDT and CDR2 YYEEEE come from the germline V gene. This CDR3 has 14 residues. The CDR3 DNA is TGTGCCAGCAGTTCGGACGGGACAACCTACGAGCAGTACTTC. Protein: CASSSDGTTYEQYF.

V and J are TRBV5-6 and TRBJ2-1; 13 positions agree with TRBD2. This CDR3 region has 18 residues. With 4 bases clipped from V and 8 bases from J, the junction kept 15 bases outside the gene matches. Germline V gene sequence: CDR1 SGHDT, CDR2 YYEEEE. The DNA for the CDR3 is TGTGCCAGCAGCGAGCCACTAGCGGGGGGGCCAAAAGGCCATGAGCAGTTCTTC. It is translated as CASSEPLAGGPKGHEQFF.

This sequence joins TRBV4-3 and TRBJ2-7, with 7 bases aligning to TRBD1. There are 18 residues in the CDR3. CDR1 is LGHNA, CDR2 YSLEER, per germline. The J segment lost 6 bases and the V segment lost 5 bases, leaving 22 bases of the junction unmatched. The DNA of the CDR3 is TGCGCCAGCAGCAAAGCTAGGACAGGTTCATGGACAATTGGCGAGCAGTACTTC. Its translation is CASSKARTGSWTIGEQYF.

The chain is built from TRBV27 and TRBJ2-1; D ambiguous. CDR1 and CDR2 (germline): MNHEY, SMNVEV (reference sequence). The CDR3 extends over 12 amino acids. V was pared by 8 bases and J by 6 bases, with 11 bases between. CDR3: CASGSSGNEQFF. CDR3 sequence (DNA): TGTGCCAGCGGTAGTTCGGGCAATGAGCAGTTCTTC.

This sequence joins TRBV28 and TRBJ2-5; D may be TRBD2 (6 bases). This CDR3 is 15 amino acids long. With 0 bases removed from V and 1 base from J, the gap between germline ends came to 9 bases. The germline V gene has CDR1 MDHEN and CDR2 SYDVKM. Written as DNA, the CDR3 is TGTGCCAGCAGTTTATGGGGGCGGGGCCAAGAGACCCAGTACTTC. Protein product: CASSLWGRGQETQYF.